The 9 T cell receptor beta chains in this list originate from one sample, sequenced in a study of identifying expanded T cells in peripheral blood. The data were produced by immunoSEQ multiplex PCR, yet TCRdb's version contains in-frame clones alone and is incomplete. The sample lists more than 80,000 clones, 88% occurring once. Material: blood. Receptors originate from a person aged 18 to 75 in good health.

The chain is built from TRBV5-6 and TRBJ1-6; D remains unclear. Looked up from germline, CDR1 is SGHDT and CDR2 is YYEEEE. The CDR3 loop spans 12 amino acids. The V end lost 4 bases, the J end lost 14 bases, and 13 bases lay between the germline ends. DNA of the CDR3: TGTGCCAGCAGCGCGAGGCAGTCGGCCCTCCACTTT. Its translation: CASSARQSALHF.

The chain links TRBV7-6 to TRBJ2-1, with TRBD2 identical over 11 bases. The CDR3 has 16 amino acids. The V and J ends lost 2 bases and 5 bases, in that order; junction bases with no gene match: 5. Germline-derived CDR1 and CDR2 are SGHVS and FNYEAQ. The CDR3 DNA reads as TGTGCCAGCAGCTTAAGTGTGACTAGCGGGGACAATGAGCAGTTCTTC. Its translation is CASSLSVTSGDNEQFF.

The rearrangement joins TRBV5-1 to TRBJ2-2; 7 bases match TRBD1. This CDR3 comprises 15 residues. Germline V gives CDR1 SGHRS, CDR2 YFSETQ. J lost 2 bases, V lost 5 bases, and 6 bases had no gene match. CDR3 sequence (DNA): TGCGCCAGCAGAGAGAGACAGGGCAACACCGGGGAGCTGTTTTTT. This gives the protein CASRERQGNTGELFF.

This clone was found once. CDR3 DNA sequence: TGTGCCAGCAGTGCGGAACAGGGCAATCAGCCCCAGCATTTT. Translation gives CASSAEQGNQPQHF. The chain joins TRBV6-4 to TRBJ1-5, with D possibly matching TRBD1 (5 bases). Per the germline V gene, CDR1 is MRHNA and CDR2 is SNTAGT. V dropped 4 bases and J dropped 2 bases, with 9 bases sitting between them. The CDR3 loop spans 14 amino acids.

The chain joins TRBV7-6 to TRBJ2-5; D is possibly TRBD1 or TRBD2 (7 bases each). Trimming removed 11 bases at V and 2 bases at J, with 18 bases between. Germline V gene lookup returns CDR1 SGHVS and CDR2 FNYEAQ. This CDR3 region has 14 residues. The CDR3: CASGGGSVQETQYF. DNA for the CDR3: TGTGCCTCAGGGGGGGGGAGCGTTCAAGAGACCCAGTACTTC.

The chain combines TRBV4-2 with TRBJ2-7, with 7 bases identical to TRBD1. The CDR3 runs 14 residues. In germline, CDR1 is LGHNA, CDR2 YNFKEQ. Trimming took 0 bases from V and 5 from J; bases not matched to a gene: 4. The CDR3: CASSQDGTGDEQYF. The CDR3 nucleotides read TGTGCCAGCAGCCAAGATGGAACAGGGGACGAGCAGTACTTC.

V usage is TRBV9 and J usage is TRBJ2-5; D uncertain. V lost 0 bases and J lost 5, with 5 bases in between. CDR1 and CDR2 (germline): SGDLS, YYNGEE. The CDR3 covers 12 residues. CDR3 amino acids: CASSVVGETQYF. The CDR3 DNA reads as TGTGCCAGCAGCGTAGTGGGGGAGACCCAGTACTTC.

J is TRBJ1-2 and V is TRBV28, with no clear D. This CDR3 region has 14 residues. V was cut by 7 bases and J by 2 bases, with 14 bases left in between. Germline V gene data show CDR1 as MDHEN and CDR2 as SYDVKM. The CDR3: CASIGDQPNYGYTF. CDR3 nucleotide sequence: TGTGCCAGCATAGGAGATCAACCCAACTATGGCTACACCTTC.

The gene calls are TRBV6-1 and TRBJ2-7; 7 bases agree with TRBD2. This CDR3 region has 16 residues. V was clipped by 4 bases and J by 5 bases; unmatched bases: 14. Germline V gene sequence: CDR1 MNHNS, CDR2 SASEGT. DNA for the CDR3: TGTGCCAGCAGTGGGGGTGCGGGGGTCCTGCCTGACGAGCAGTACTTC. This gives the protein CASSGGAGVLPDEQYF.